The 19 T cell receptor beta chains presented below share a single source sample, sequenced in a study of a mutant IDH1 vaccine in newly diagnosed glioma. Time point described: week 35, safety follow-up. Every vaccination contained 300 ug of the mutant IDH1 20-mer peptide and was paired with topical imiquimod. These TCRs are of unknown antigen specificity. Here immunoSEQ multiplex PCR was the method, and the copy in TCRdb shows in-frame clones only, minus some. The sample includes about 48,000 clones, 65% to 80% seen only once; the top ten take approximately 6.8%. The sample consisted of PBMCs, taken from a glioma patient whose treatment included an IDH1 peptide vaccine. These TCRs come from a man aged 40-55 years with glioma.

The CDR3 DNA follows: TGTGCCAGCAGTTCGACGGGGAACAACTATGGCTACACCTTC. Translation gives CASSSTGNNYGYTF. The V and J genes are TRBV2 and TRBJ1-2; D is uncertain. The length of the CDR3 is 14 residues. Germline values: CDR1 SNHLY, CDR2 FYNNEI. Trimming left V 5 bases short and J 2 bases short, with 12 bases between.

The CDR3: CASSSRRNTIYF. Written as DNA, the CDR3 is TGTGCCAGCAGCTCCCGGAGAAACACCATATATTTT. The chain combines TRBV5-8 with TRBJ1-3; no firm D call. Germline CDR1 SGHTS, CDR2 YDEGEE. The V and J ends lost 3 bases and 5 bases respectively, with 6 bases between them. The CDR3 totals 12 residues.

The chain has TRBV30 and TRBJ1-4; D gene unclear. This CDR3 region has 13 residues. Per the germline V gene, CDR1 is GTSNPN and CDR2 is SVGIG (reference sequence). V lost 0 bases and J lost 5, with 7 bases in between. CDR3 in DNA: TGTGCCTGGAGTGTATATCAAAATGAAAAACTGTTTTTT. It is translated as CAWSVYQNEKLFF.

The J gene is TRBJ2-5, the V gene TRBV5-1; a possible D gene is TRBD2 (5 bases). The CDR3 spans 13 residues. Trimming cost V 3 bases and J 5 bases, with 11 bases left between them. From germline, CDR1 is SGHRS and CDR2 YFSETQ. The CDR3 DNA sequence: TGCGCCAGCAGCTATCCTGGCGGGGAGACCCAGTACTTC. Translation: CASSYPGGETQYF.

The CDR3, as DNA: TGTGCCAGCGCCTCAGGCGCGGGGTATTCACATACGCAGTATTTT. It is translated as CASASGAGYSHTQYF. The rearrangement uses TRBV5-6 and TRBJ2-3, with D maybe TRBD2 (6 bases). Per the germline V gene, CDR1 is SGHDT and CDR2 is YYEEEE. The V gene lost 7 bases and the J gene lost 7 bases, with 22 bases spanning the gap. This CDR3 has 15 amino acids.

The chain joins TRBV6-5 to TRBJ2-4; TRBD2 aligns across 10 bases. The CDR3 extends over 14 amino acids. Per germline, CDR1 MNHEY and CDR2 SVGAGI. Unmatched junction bases numbered 10, after V lost 2 bases and J lost 15 bases. CDR3 sequence (DNA): TGTGCCAGCAGTTACGGCCTAGCGGGGGACAGGTTGTACTTC. Translated: CASSYGLAGDRLYF.

CDR3 nucleotide sequence: TGCGCCAGCAGTCCTACTAATCGGGGAAACTATGGCTACACCTTC. This sequence encodes CASSPTNRGNYGYTF. The chain recombines TRBV10-1 with TRBJ1-2; D is unresolved. The ends were cut back, 5 bases at V and 2 bases at J, with 15 bases in the middle. The CDR3 covers 15 residues. Germline-derived CDR1 and CDR2 are WNHNN and SYGVQD (reference sequence).

The rearrangement joins TRBV6-6 to TRBJ1-4; 9 bases match TRBD1. Germline-derived CDR1 and CDR2 are MNHNY and SVGAGI (reference sequence). CDR3 length: 15 amino acids. Trimming at V came to 4 bases and at J to 5 bases, leaving 5 bases not matched to a gene. This chain's CDR3 is CASSSRQGDNEKLFF. The DNA for the CDR3 is TGTGCCAGCAGTTCTCGACAGGGGGACAATGAAAAACTGTTTTTT.

This sequence joins TRBV6-5 and TRBJ1-5; D gene uncertain. This CDR3 region has 12 residues. The V end lost 4 bases, the J end lost 3 bases, and 4 bases lay between the germline ends. From germline, CDR1 is MNHEY and CDR2 SVGAGI. CDR3 region: CASSSINQPQHF. CDR3 nucleotides: TGTGCCAGCAGTTCCATCAATCAGCCCCAGCATTTT.

The V and J genes are TRBV2 and TRBJ1-1; 8 bases align to TRBD1. Germline V gene data show CDR1 as SNHLY and CDR2 as FYNNEI. The CDR3 loop spans 14 amino acids. V trimming: 5 bases; J trimming: 5 bases; junction bases outside the gene matches: 7. The CDR3 DNA sequence: TGTGCCAGCAGTTTCGGACAGGGTAGAACTGAAGCTTTCTTT. It yields the protein CASSFGQGRTEAFF.

This clone has just a few counts. J is TRBJ1-2 and V is TRBV29-1; D remains ambiguous. This CDR3 region has 14 residues. The germline V and J ends were trimmed by 4 bases and 5 bases, with 17 bases remaining between them. Germline V lookup: CDR1 SQVTM, CDR2 ANQGSEA. The CDR3 is CSVVSQRTDYGYTF. Written as DNA, the CDR3 is TGCAGCGTTGTATCACAAAGGACGGATTATGGCTACACCTTC.

The chain has TRBV5-1 and TRBJ2-3; the D is unclear. Germline V lookup: CDR1 SGHRS, CDR2 YFSETQ. Trimming stripped 1 base from V and 2 bases from J, with 2 bases between. This CDR3 has 12 residues. CDR3 region: CASSLNTDTQYF. The CDR3 bases are TGCGCCAGCAGCTTGAACACAGATACGCAGTATTTT.

J is TRBJ2-6 and V is TRBV5-1; D may be TRBD1 (6 bases). Trimming left V 4 bases short and J 2 bases short, with 16 bases between. The germline V gene encodes CDR1 SGHRS and CDR2 YFSETQ. The CDR3 consists of 17 residues. The CDR3 loop is CASSRQGQVAGANVLTF. In DNA form, the CDR3 reads TGCGCCAGCAGCAGGCAGGGGCAGGTGGCTGGGGCCAACGTCCTGACTTTC.

V gene TRBV27 combines with J gene TRBJ1-5; no definite D call. V dropped 2 bases and J dropped 0 bases, with 14 bases sitting between them. The germline V gene encodes CDR1 MNHEY and CDR2 SMNVEV (reference sequence). The length of the CDR3 is 17 residues. The CDR3 spells CASSLRPPGVSNQPQHF. CDR3 coding DNA: TGTGCCAGCAGTTTAAGACCCCCCGGGGTTAGCAATCAGCCCCAGCATTTT.

V and J are TRBV6-6 and TRBJ2-5, with D tentatively TRBD2 (7 bases). Germline V gene lookup returns CDR1 MNHNY and CDR2 SVGAGI (reference sequence). The CDR3 covers 14 residues. The V end lost 6 bases, the J end lost 5 bases, and 16 bases lay between the germline ends. CDR3 residues: CASRSRGGAETQYF. As DNA, the CDR3 is TGTGCCAGCAGATCCAGGGGAGGGGCGGAGACCCAGTACTTC.

Here the CDR3 DNA reads TGCGCCAGCAGCGGGACGACGGATGGCTACACCTTC. Translation: CASSGTTDGYTF. The rearrangement uses TRBV5-1 and TRBJ1-2; D may be TRBD1 (5 bases). Trimming pared 4 bases from V and 6 bases from J, leaving 10 bases between. The CDR3 length is 12 residues. The germline V gene has CDR1 SGHRS and CDR2 YFSETQ.

The V gene is TRBV5-1, the J gene TRBJ2-4; TRBD1 is a possible D gene (6 bases). The CDR3 is 14 amino acids. Germline loops: CDR1 SGHRS, CDR2 YFSETQ. Trimming stripped 0 bases from V and 6 bases from J, with 10 bases between. CDR3 DNA: TGCGCCAGCAGCTTGGTTGGGGGCGCAAACATTCAGTACTTC. Translated: CASSLVGGANIQYF.

The chain uses TRBV6-6 and TRBJ2-5; TRBD1 matches 7 bases. V lost 5 bases, J lost 2 bases, and 11 bases stayed unmatched. This CDR3 contains 16 residues. Germline V gives CDR1 MNHNY, CDR2 SVGAGI (reference sequence). The CDR3 is CASSNPGTATQETQYF. The CDR3 DNA reads TGTGCCAGCAGTAACCCCGGGACAGCCACTCAAGAGACCCAGTACTTC.

The V call is TRBV27, the J call TRBJ1-2; D not resolved. The CDR3 runs 15 residues. CDR1 and CDR2 (germline): MNHEY, SMNVEV (reference sequence). V dropped 0 bases and J dropped 4 bases, with 12 bases sitting between them. The CDR3, as DNA: TGTGCCAGCAGTTTATCGACCGCCGGGTCCTATGGCTACACCTTC. It is translated as CASSLSTAGSYGYTF.